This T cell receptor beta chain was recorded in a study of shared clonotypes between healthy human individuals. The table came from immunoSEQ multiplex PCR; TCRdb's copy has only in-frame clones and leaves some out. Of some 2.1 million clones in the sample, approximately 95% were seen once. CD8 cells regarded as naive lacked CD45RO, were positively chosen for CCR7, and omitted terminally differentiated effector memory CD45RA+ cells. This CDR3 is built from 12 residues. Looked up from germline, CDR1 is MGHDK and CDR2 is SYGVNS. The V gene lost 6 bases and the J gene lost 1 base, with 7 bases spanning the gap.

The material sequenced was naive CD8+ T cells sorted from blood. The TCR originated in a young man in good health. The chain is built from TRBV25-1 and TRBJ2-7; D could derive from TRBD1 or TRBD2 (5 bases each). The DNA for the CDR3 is TGTGCCAGCAGCAGGGAGTCCTACGAGCAGTACTTC. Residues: CASSRESYEQYF.